This TCR beta chain was sequenced for a study of identical twins (dated by TCRdb to 2016 to 2017). Context from the whole study: To test whether fetal clonotypes persist, the study used deep sequencing on TCR alpha and beta repertoires from monozygotic twins, unrelated adults of various ages, and cord blood. To rule out contamination, replicate twin experiments were performed at different times with different library preparation protocols. What the authors observed across the whole study: Invariant T cells such as MAIT and iNKT could partly confound zero-insertion analyses, although diverse VJ usage argued against such confounding for most clonotypes. A weaker excess of twin sharing was found in beta out-of-frame sequences because the signal-to-noise ratio was lowered by fewer shared sequences. In monozygotic twins, out-of-frame TCR alpha sharing was systematically underestimated by recombination models, although the models agreed with sharing between unrelated individuals. Abundant cord blood beta clonotypes carried fewer insertions; young adult naive repertoires showed a weaker similar trend, while memory repertoires showed none. Because the same donors could not be followed over many years, the conclusions depended on cross-sectional statistical analysis. Compared with coincidental sharing between unrelated individuals, out-of-frame TCR alpha sequences shared between twins had an excess of sequences with low generation probability.

This clonotype was recorded a few times. The antigen it recognizes is unknown. It has no much larger one-base neighbor in the sample; base qualities were not kept. V sheds 6 bases and J sheds 6 bases, leaving 18 bases between their ends. Including the terminal cysteine and phenylalanine, the CDR3 comprises 14 residues. This entry keeps only the CDR3 DNA: 42 bases, framed from base 1. All donors were healthy Caucasians. Three pairs of female monozygotic twins, all aged roughly 18 to 29 years, were included in the twin cohort. Positive isolation kits from Invitrogen were used to isolate the CD4+ and CD8+ T cell populations. Library preparation employed 5' RACE. For sequencing, an Illumina HiSeq 2000 was employed. A universal primer binding site was introduced by template switching, and a unique molecular identifier was present in the final cDNA, enabling accurate counting of TCR cDNA molecules. Specific primers in the conserved constant-segment region were used to synthesize first-strand cDNA for the TCR alpha and beta chains. To control for contamination, each cDNA library was double barcoded with a SMART-Mk sample barcode plus Illumina barcodes. TruSeq adapter sequences, together with Illumina sample barcodes, were added in two successive PCR steps. TCR alpha and beta cDNA libraries were sequenced on the Illumina HiSeq platform with custom primers. For the original study's pipeline: MiGEC processed the raw reads to extract unique molecular identifiers, while MiXCR was used to determine the CDR3 positions. Recombination models were inferred per individual with the repgenHMM and IGoR tools using an EM algorithm. Shared clonotypes were analyzed with the tcR package in R, and sharing was normalized by the product of cloneset sizes. To study raw recombination free of thymic and clonal selection effects, out-of-frame nonproductive sequences were analyzed. TCRdb took the public reads, trimmed them with fastp at Q25, ran MiXCR for clone calling and kept in-frame beta chains. Here each entry gathers all rows of one CDR3 protein and keeps the most common genes and DNA. These V and J calls rely on TCRdb rather than the paper's analysis. The sample table holds hundreds of thousands of distinct CDR3 sequences, of which more than 8% were seen once. In total, the top ten clones hold approximately 6.6% of the sample.

This sample was also put to use in a study of yellow fever vaccine responses in identical twins. The second study's authors report: According to the authors, in identical twins the way T cells responded to vaccination appeared partly convergent and partly personalized. The study precisely tracked vaccine-responding T cell clones in identical twins.

The rearrangement combines TRBV12-3 or TRBV12-4 with TRBJ2-7, with no reliable assignment of the D segment. What was sequenced was CD8+ T cells sorted from blood. This TCR came from a woman younger than 30 in good health. CDR3 region: CASSSPDSPGEQYF. Read as DNA, the sequence is TGTGCCAGCAGCTCACCCGACTCCCCCGGCGAGCAGTACTTC.